One sample yielded the 10 T cell receptor beta chains listed below, sequenced in a study of T cells in women clearing cervical HPV infection. Here immunoSEQ multiplex PCR was the method, and the copy in TCRdb shows in-frame clones only, minus some. Its clone listing holds under 45,000 clones. Sample: blood buffy coat. Source of these receptors: a woman aged 18 to 75 with a cervical HPV16 infection that either progressed to CIN3+ or cleared (not recorded which).

With regard to this clone: The DNA ends 3 residues before the CDR3 does, and the rest of the CDR3 is filled in from the germline J gene. V and J are TRBV5-1 and TRBJ1-2, with 9 bases lining up with TRBD1. This CDR3 comprises 13 residues. Germline CDR1 SGHRS, CDR2 YFSETQ. The V segment lost 4 bases and the J segment 7 bases; nucleotides outside the gene matches: 5. The sequenced part of the CDR3 DNA is TGCGCCAGCAGCGCGGGGACAGGGAGTGGC. Translated: CASSAGTGSG. The CDR3 as a whole reads CASSAGTGSGYTF.

Remarks on this clone: The read comes to an end 3 residues before the CDR3 does, leaving the germline J gene to fill in the end. V gene TRBV14 combines with J gene TRBJ1-6; D gene uncertain. This CDR3 is built from 14 residues. CDR1 is SGHDN and CDR2 is FVKESK in the germline V gene. V was clipped by 2 bases and J by 10 bases, with 12 bases between them. The part of the CDR3 DNA that was read is TGTGCCAGCAGCCAATCCCTACGTACCTCACCC. Amino acid sequence: CASSQSLRTSP. The CDR3 as a whole reads CASSQSLRTSPLHF.

Worth noting for this clone: The read ends 3 residues before the CDR3 terminus; that terminus is restored from the germline J gene. The J gene is TRBJ1-4, the V gene TRBV7-2, with 7 bases that match TRBD1. The CDR3 has 14 residues. Unmatched junction bases numbered 7, after V lost 5 bases and J lost 7 bases. The germline V gene encodes CDR1 SGHTA and CDR2 FQGNSA. The CDR3 spells CASSPGTDFEKLFF. CDR3 DNA (partial): TGTGCCAGCAGCCCCGGGACAGATTTTGAAAAA.

Remarks on this clone: From the germline J gene comes the end of the CDR3, since the read stops 3 residues before it. The V gene is TRBV29-1, the J gene TRBJ1-2; D is perhaps TRBD1 (5 bases). This CDR3 comprises 16 residues. V was cut by 0 bases and J by 7 bases, with 21 bases left in between. Germline lookup yields CDR1 SQVTM and CDR2 ANQGSEA. CDR3 sequence reads: CSVEDQEGPGRLGYTF. The covered CDR3 bases are TGCAGCGTTGAAGATCAAGAGGGGCCCGGAAGGCTTGGC.

On this clone: With the read ending 3 residues before the CDR3 end, the germline J gene is used to fill in that end. V usage is TRBV20-1 and J usage is TRBJ1-3; possibly TRBD1 for D (6 bases). V lost 2 bases to trimming and J lost 4 bases, with 18 bases between them. The CDR3 extends over 16 amino acids. The germline gives CDR1 DFQATT, CDR2 SNEGSKA (reference sequence). CDR3 residues: CSARSRTAALGNTIYF. The CDR3 DNA, read in part, is TGCAGTGCTAGATCCCGGACAGCCGCTCTGGGAAACACC.

As for this clone: The read comes to an end 3 residues before the CDR3 does, leaving the germline J gene to fill in the end. This chain links TRBV6-2 or TRBV6-3 with TRBJ1-2; D call uncertain. CDR3 length: 14 amino acids. The germline V gene has CDR1 MNHEY and CDR2 SVGEGT. The V end was cut by 2 bases, the J end by 1 base, with 8 bases between. CDR3 sequence reads: CASSYVSVNYGYTF. The sequenced CDR3 bases are TGTGCCAGCAGTTACGTCAGTGTTAACTATGGC.

A word on this clone: Read data end 3 residues before the CDR3 end; the end is taken from the germline J gene. The rearrangement links TRBV5-4 to TRBJ2-5; 9 nucleotides align to TRBD1. The CDR3 length is 15 residues. CDR1 and CDR2 from the germline V gene are SGHNT and YYREEE (reference sequence). V gave up 3 bases and J gave up 3 bases; unmatched junction bases: 6. The CDR3 bases that were read are TGTGCCAGCAGCTCGGACAGGGGAGGCGAAGAGACC. As protein: CASSSDRGGEET. The whole CDR3 sequence is CASSSDRGGEETQYF.

As for this clone: The read falls 3 residues short of the CDR3 end, and the missing part is taken from the germline J gene. The genes are TRBV6-1 and TRBJ1-6; 7 bases are shared with TRBD1. The CDR3 has 15 residues. The trim removed 1 base at V and 9 bases at J, leaving 6 bases unmatched. Germline V lookup: CDR1 MNHNS, CDR2 SASEGT. CDR3 protein: CASSEVGRGSSPLHF. Partial CDR3 DNA: TGTGCCAGCAGTGAAGTGGGCAGGGGGAGTTCACCC.

Points on this clone: Read sequence stops 3 residues before the CDR3 end, and the germline J gene provides the missing end. The chain joins TRBV5-3 to TRBJ1-5; D is undetermined. TRBV5-3 is labeled an ORF, and its function is uncertain. This CDR3 is built from 14 residues. Trimming took off 4 bases at V and 6 bases at J, with 14 bases between the two ends. The covered CDR3 bases are TGTGCCAGAAGCCAACAGTTTTCCGCTCAGCCC. Amino acid sequence: CARSQQFSAQP. The full CDR3 is CARSQQFSAQPQHF.

With regard to this clone: Sequencing ends 3 residues short of the CDR3 end; the germline J gene provides the rest. The chain has TRBV7-9 and TRBJ1-6; weak D call: TRBD1 (5 bases). This CDR3 region has 15 residues. Per germline, CDR1 SEHNR and CDR2 FQNEAQ (reference sequence). V shed 6 bases and J shed 9 bases, with 18 bases lying between them. Partial CDR3 DNA: TGTGCCAGCAGAAGGAGCGGGCAGGGTGGTTCACCC. This codes for CASRRSGQGGSP. In full, the CDR3 is CASRRSGQGGSPLHF.